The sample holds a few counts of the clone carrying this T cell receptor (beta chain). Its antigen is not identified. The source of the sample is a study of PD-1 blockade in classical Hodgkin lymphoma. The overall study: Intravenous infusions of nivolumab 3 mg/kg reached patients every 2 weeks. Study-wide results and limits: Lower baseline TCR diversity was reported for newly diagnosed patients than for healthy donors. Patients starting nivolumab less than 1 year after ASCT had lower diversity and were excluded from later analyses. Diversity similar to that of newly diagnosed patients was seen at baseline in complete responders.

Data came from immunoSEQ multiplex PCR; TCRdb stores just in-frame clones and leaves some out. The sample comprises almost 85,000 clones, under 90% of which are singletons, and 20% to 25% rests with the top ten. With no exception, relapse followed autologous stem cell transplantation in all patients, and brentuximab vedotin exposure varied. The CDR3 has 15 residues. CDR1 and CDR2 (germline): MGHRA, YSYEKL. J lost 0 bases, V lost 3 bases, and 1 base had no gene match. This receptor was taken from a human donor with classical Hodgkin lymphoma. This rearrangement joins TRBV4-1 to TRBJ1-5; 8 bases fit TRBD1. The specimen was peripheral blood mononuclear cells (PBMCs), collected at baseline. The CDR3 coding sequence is TGCGCCAGCAGCCATGGACAGGGTAGCAATCAGCCCCAGCATTTT. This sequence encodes CASSHGQGSNQPQHF.